This paragraph reports one TCR beta chain. The entry originates in a study of blood T cell repertoires in COVID-19. In the original processing: From reference gene primer amplification, estimates of nucleated cell counts were derived. TCRdb's table, derived via immunoSEQ multiplex PCR, lists solely in-frame clones and lacks some. Clone size and V and J calls were adopted from that table, with D and trimming inferred from the DNA. The profile shows 80,000 or so clones, less than 90% of them singletons. The V gene's germline CDR1 is SGHRS and CDR2 YFSETQ. V gave up 6 bases and J gave up 8 bases, with 21 bases separating them. This CDR3 comprises 15 residues.

The TCR originated in a human donor in a cohort sampled during active COVID-19. What was sequenced was peripheral blood. V usage is TRBV5-1 and J usage is TRBJ2-1; D is possibly TRBD2 (7 bases). The CDR3 protein is CASTFGGGRFYEQFF. The DNA for the CDR3 is TGCGCCAGCACCTTTGGGGGGGGGCGGTTCTATGAGCAGTTCTTC.